The sequence of this T cell receptor beta chain was determined in a study of blood T cell repertoires in COVID-19. Study in general: PBMCs, B-cell-depleted T cells, or T cells were the source of the cDNA or gDNA that made up the material.

Those who participated ranged in age from about 18 to 89 years and resided in under 25 US areas. Donors were grouped by their self-reported clinical history. All exposed participants met a person with COVID-19 within 2 weeks before entering the study. Here immunoSEQ multiplex PCR was the method, and the copy in TCRdb shows in-frame clones only, minus some. This table has 350,000 or so clones, approximately 91% appearing once. The germline CDR1 and CDR2 sequences are LNHNV and YYDKDF (reference sequence). Trimming removed 1 base at V and 2 bases at J, with 15 bases between. The CDR3 is 17 amino acids. V and J are TRBV15 and TRBJ1-5, with D perhaps matching TRBD1 (5 bases). The sequencing input was PBMCs or T cells enriched from blood (not recorded which). The clonotype comes from a woman aged 25 to 39 who had been exposed to COVID-19. Written as DNA, the CDR3 is TGTGCCACCAGCAGAGCTCAAGGACAAAGGGGCAATCAGCCCCAGCATTTT. It encodes CATSRAQGQRGNQPQHF.